This T cell receptor (beta chain) appears in the sequencing data of a study of response to subunit inactivated influenza vaccine. Findings of the study overall: After each seasonal influenza vaccination, few new T cells are recruited, the authors suggested.

TCRdb reprocessed the RT-PCR reads via MiXCR and lists one record per CDR3 protein. The sample yields 290,000 or so distinct CDR3 sequences, 22% seen once. This clonotype was detected ten times or more. Its antigen is unknown. Trimming removed 0 bases from V and 1 base from J, with 6 bases in between. The CDR3 covers 14 residues. The germline CDR1 and CDR2 sequences are MNHEY and SVGAGI. This sample comprised PBMCs from blood, obtained less than 22 months after vaccination. This rearrangement joins TRBV6-5 to TRBJ1-1; possible D gene TRBD1, 6 bases. The sequence came from a man between 50 and 75 years old who received an inactivated influenza vaccine. CDR3 nucleotide sequence: TGTGCCAGCAGTTACTCGACAGGGAACACTGAAGCTTTCTTT. Its translation is CASSYSTGNTEAFF.